This entry lists 27 T cell receptor beta chains sequenced from one sample in a study of T cell repertoires in cytomegalovirus infection. What these receptors recognize is not known. TCRdb re-called the reads through MiXCR, storing one row per CDR3 protein. The sample holds 550,000 to 850,000 distinct CDR3 sequences, roughly 36% seen once. Sequenced here: cultured PBMCs, sampled from culture after CMV antigen stimulation. The source is a human donor in good health (CMV status not recorded). Some clones in this sample may be carry-over from other donors' samples.

This chain connects TRBV25-1 to TRBJ1-6; D gene unclear. Per germline, CDR1 MGHDK and CDR2 SYGVNS. Deletions cut 5 bases from V and 13 bases from J, with 15 bases between. The length of the CDR3 is 13 residues. CDR3 region: CASSQDGSKPLHF. The DNA of the CDR3 is TGTGCCAGCAGTCAGGACGGCTCTAAGCCCCTCCACTTT.

This clonotype was recorded many times. This rearrangement joins TRBV6-1 to TRBJ1-1; 7 bases map to TRBD1. The germline gives CDR1 MNHNS, CDR2 SASEGT. The CDR3 runs 13 residues. Trimming at V came to 5 bases and at J to 5 bases, leaving 5 bases not matched to a gene. The CDR3 nucleotides read TGTGCCAGCAGTCCGATCAGGGGGACTGAAGCTTTCTTT. Translation: CASSPIRGTEAFF.

This clonotype was detected many times. The chain couples TRBV6-2 or TRBV6-3 to TRBJ2-5; tentative D call: TRBD1 (6 bases). The CDR3 runs to 15 residues. V lost 2 bases to trimming and J lost 0 bases, with 10 bases between them. The V gene's germline CDR1 is MNHEY and CDR2 SVGEGT. In DNA form, the CDR3 reads TGTGCCAGCAGTTACCCCCGACAGGACCAAGAGACCCAGTACTTC. Translation: CASSYPRQDQETQYF.

The rearrangement links TRBV7-8 to TRBJ1-3, with a weak D call TRBD1 (6 bases). CDR3 length equals 14 residues. The V gene's germline CDR1 is SGHVS and CDR2 FQNEAQ. Trimming removed 5 bases at V and 3 bases at J, with 11 bases between. The CDR3 region has the DNA TGTGCCAGCAGCCCATGGACAGATGGAAACACCATATATTTT. Its protein product is CASSPWTDGNTIYF.

The rearrangement joins TRBV6-6 to TRBJ1-1, with TRBD1 matching over 7 bases. This CDR3 spans 15 amino acids. V dropped 2 bases and J dropped 4; count of bases not matched to a gene: 7. Germline V gene lookup returns CDR1 MNHNY and CDR2 SVGAGI (reference sequence). CDR3 in amino acids: CASSYPDRRVTEAFF. CDR3 nucleotide sequence: TGTGCCAGCAGTTACCCGGACAGGAGAGTCACTGAAGCTTTCTTT.

The chain combines TRBV6-1 with TRBJ1-5; D unclear. The CDR3 is made up of 13 amino acids. Germline V gene sequence: CDR1 MNHNS, CDR2 SASEGT. The V gene lost 4 bases and the J gene lost 5 bases, with 9 bases spanning the gap. DNA of the CDR3: TGTGCCAGCAGTGCTTGGCGCGATCAGCCCCAGCATTTT. This translates into CASSAWRDQPQHF.

This clonotype was found a few times. V gene TRBV20-1 combines with J gene TRBJ1-4; a possible D gene is TRBD1 (6 bases). The V gene's germline CDR1 is DFQATT and CDR2 SNEGSKA (reference sequence). This CDR3 comprises 14 residues. V was pared by 6 bases and J by 3 bases, with 14 bases between. The CDR3: CSASRQAANEKLFF. CDR3 nucleotides: TGCAGTGCCAGCCGACAGGCCGCTAATGAAAAACTGTTTTTT.

The V and J genes are TRBV6-1 and TRBJ2-5; TRBD2 matches 7 bases. Germline V gene data show CDR1 as MNHNS and CDR2 as SASEGT. With V trimmed by 6 bases and J by 5 bases, 6 bases remained unmatched. The CDR3 has 13 residues. The CDR3 DNA reads as TGTGCCAGCAGAGTTGCGGGAGTGGAGACCCAGTACTTC. This codes for CASRVAGVETQYF.

In its sample, this clonotype was seen a few times. The V call is TRBV14, the J call TRBJ2-1; 8 bases agree with TRBD2. The CDR3 extends over 14 amino acids. Germline values: CDR1 SGHDN, CDR2 FVKESK. J was trimmed by 8 bases and V by 4 bases; bases with no gene match: 7. CDR3 protein: CASSPSGSGDEQFF. The CDR3 DNA sequence: TGTGCCAGCAGCCCCAGCGGGAGTGGCGATGAGCAGTTCTTC. Using reference TRBV14 and TRBJ2-1 for the parts outside the CDR3, the full variable domain is EAGVTQFPSHSVIEKGQTVTLRCDPISGHDNLYWYRRVMGKEIKFLLHFVKESKQDESGMPNNRFLAERTGGTYSTLKVQPAELEDSGVYFCASSPSGSGDEQFFGPGTRLTVL.

The CDR3: CASSQDRGPNTEAFF. CDR3 DNA: TGCGCCAGCAGCCAAGATCGGGGTCCGAACACTGAAGCTTTCTTT. The gene calls are TRBV4-1 and TRBJ1-1; D is uncertain. Between the trimmed V and J ends, which lost 0 bases and 1 base, there was a span of 9 bases. The CDR3 consists of 15 residues. Germline assignment: CDR1 MGHRA and CDR2 YSYEKL.

This clonotype was seen only once. The chain uses TRBV6-6 and TRBJ2-3; TRBD2 matches 7 bases. The J segment lost 2 bases and the V segment lost 6 bases, leaving 11 bases of the junction unmatched. The CDR3 contains 16 residues. Germline-derived CDR1 and CDR2 are MNHNY and SVGAGI (reference sequence). In nucleotides, the CDR3 is TGTGCCAGCAGCCGAAGGGAGGGCTTGAACACAGATACGCAGTATTTT. It yields the protein CASSRREGLNTDTQYF.

The genes are TRBV12-3 or TRBV12-4 and TRBJ2-3; TRBD2 is a possible D gene (6 bases). V was shortened by 5 bases and J by 2 bases, with 11 bases between the two germline ends. The CDR3 runs 14 residues. CDR3 sequence reads: CASSPQGLTDTQYF. The CDR3, as DNA: TGTGCCAGCAGTCCCCAGGGACTCACAGATACGCAGTATTTT.

This clonotype was seen a few times. The rearrangement links TRBV2 to TRBJ2-1; 9 bases agree with TRBD2. Germline V CDR1 and CDR2: SNHLY, FYNNEI. V lost 2 bases, J lost 8 bases, and 4 bases stayed unmatched. CDR3 length: 14 residues. In nucleotides, the CDR3 is TGTGCCAGCAGTGAAATAGCGGGAGTCGATGAGCAGTTCTTC. It specifies CASSEIAGVDEQFF.

In its sample, this clonotype was seen once. The chain is built from TRBV7-9 and TRBJ2-5; D unclear. CDR1 and CDR2 from the germline V gene are SEHNR and FQNEAQ (reference sequence). This CDR3 is 16 amino acids long. With 4 bases removed from V and 1 base from J, the gap between germline ends came to 16 bases. CDR3 region: CASSSLDTILQETQYF. CDR3 coding DNA: TGTGCCAGCAGCTCCTTAGACACCATCCTCCAAGAGACCCAGTACTTC.

In its sample, this clonotype was seen a few times. V and J are TRBV12-3 or TRBV12-4 and TRBJ2-2, with D perhaps matching TRBD2 (5 bases). V lost 1 base to trimming and J lost 0 bases, with 12 bases between them. This CDR3 is 17 amino acids long. CDR3 protein: CASSLGGWVANTGELFF. DNA of the CDR3: TGTGCCAGCAGTTTAGGAGGGTGGGTGGCGAACACCGGGGAGCTGTTTTTT.

The chain uses TRBV7-8 and TRBJ2-7; tentatively, D is TRBD1 or TRBD2 (5 bases each). The ends were cut back, 2 bases at V and 7 bases at J, with 33 bases in the middle. Germline lookup yields CDR1 SGHVS and CDR2 FQNEAQ. The CDR3 loop spans 20 amino acids. CDR3 sequence: CASSLSWTLPGSSENREQYF. CDR3 DNA: TGTGCCAGCAGCTTAAGCTGGACCCTGCCAGGGAGTTCTGAAAATCGGGAGCAGTACTTC. Full variable domain (remainder filled in from reference TRBV7-8 and TRBJ2-7): GAGVSQSPRYKVAKRGQDVALRCDPISGHVSLFWYQQALGQGPEFLTYFQNEAQLDKSGLPSDRFFAERPEGSVSTLKIQRTQQEDSAVYLCASSLSWTLPGSSENREQYFGPGTRLTVT.

The gene calls are TRBV7-6 and TRBJ2-1; TRBD2 agrees at 10 bases. The germline CDR1 and CDR2 sequences are SGHVS and FNYEAQ. J gave up 9 bases and V 1 base, and 9 bases lay outside the gene matches. This CDR3 is 16 amino acids long. CDR3: CASSLGLGSGRSEQFF. CDR3 sequence (DNA): TGTGCCAGCAGCTTAGGATTGGGTAGCGGGAGGTCTGAGCAGTTCTTC. Full variable domain (missing parts from reference TRBV7-6 and TRBJ2-1): GAGVSQSPRYKVTKRGQDVALRCDPISGHVSLYWYRQALGQGPEFLTYFNYEAQQDKSGLPNDRFSAERPEGSISTLTIQRTEQRDSAMYRCASSLGLGSGRSEQFFGPGTRLTVL.

The V gene is TRBV19, the J gene TRBJ1-4; D is uncertain. Germline V gene sequence: CDR1 LNHDA, CDR2 SQIVND (reference sequence). The CDR3 length is 16 residues. The V gene lost 6 bases and the J gene lost 0 bases, with 14 bases spanning the gap. The CDR3 loop reads CASSRRKIPTNEKLFF. The CDR3 coding sequence is TGTGCCAGTAGCAGGCGGAAGATTCCAACTAATGAAAAACTGTTTTTT.

In its sample, this clonotype was seen once. The chain joins TRBV27 to TRBJ1-1, with a weak D call TRBD1 (6 bases). V gave up 5 bases and J gave up 4 bases, with 17 bases separating them. The CDR3 contains 15 residues. CDR1 is MNHEY and CDR2 is SMNVEV in the germline V gene (reference sequence). The CDR3 loop reads CASSPFLGGPTEAFF. For the CDR3, the DNA is TGTGCCAGCAGTCCCTTCCTGGGGGGGCCCACTGAAGCTTTCTTT.

This clonotype was counted between two and nine times. The rearrangement links TRBV20-1 to TRBJ1-4, with TRBD1 matching over 8 bases. The CDR3 loop spans 14 amino acids. The junction had 9 bases not matched to a gene; V was cut back by 5 bases and J by 7 bases. CDR1 DFQATT and CDR2 SNEGSKA come from the germline V gene (reference sequence). The CDR3, as DNA: TGCAGTGCTCCTCCCCGGCAGGGGGCTGAAAAACTGTTTTTT. This codes for CSAPPRQGAEKLFF.

The chain carries TRBV12-3 or TRBV12-4 and TRBJ2-7, with TRBD2 matching 8 bases. Unmatched junction bases numbered 9, after V lost 6 bases and J lost 2 bases. The CDR3 consists of 15 residues. CDR3 bases: TGTGCCAGCAGCGTGCGGCCGGGAGGGCCCTACGAGCAGTACTTC. It translates to CASSVRPGGPYEQYF.

The rearrangement uses TRBV7-2 and TRBJ2-1; 8 nucleotides line up with TRBD1. The ends lost 5 bases at V and 8 bases at J; junction bases unmatched: 17. The CDR3 loop spans 17 amino acids. The V gene's germline CDR1 is SGHTA and CDR2 FQGNSA. The CDR3 bases are TGTGCCAGCAGCCTCAGCGGGTTTGGACAGGGTCGCGATGAGCAGTTCTTC. Protein: CASSLSGFGQGRDEQFF.

The J gene is TRBJ1-3, the V gene TRBV7-2, with D possibly being TRBD1 (6 bases). Looked up from germline, CDR1 is SGHTA and CDR2 is FQGNSA. The CDR3 covers 16 residues. V lost 3 bases to trimming and J lost 4 bases, with 16 bases between them. In DNA, the CDR3 is TGTGCCAGCAGCTTCCAGGGGCCGTTCATCGGAAACACCATATATTTT. This sequence encodes CASSFQGPFIGNTIYF.

The chain employs TRBV12-3 or TRBV12-4 and TRBJ2-7, with TRBD1 matching 7 bases. V was clipped by 6 bases and J by 2 bases; unmatched bases: 4. The CDR3 spans 13 residues. The CDR3 loop reads CASRRTGAYEQYF. The CDR3 DNA follows: TGTGCCAGCAGACGTACAGGGGCCTACGAGCAGTACTTC.

The rearrangement uses TRBV20-1 and TRBJ2-7; perhaps TRBD1 as D (6 bases). The CDR3 has 13 residues. Germline V CDR1 and CDR2: DFQATT, SNEGSKA (reference sequence). V gave up 5 bases and J gave up 7 bases, with 18 bases separating them. CDR3 region: CSASSPWDKEQYF. In DNA, the CDR3 is TGCAGTGCTTCTTCACCTTGGGACAAAGAGCAGTACTTC.

This rearrangement joins TRBV10-3 to TRBJ1-1; no clear D gene. Germline CDR1 reads ENHRY; CDR2 reads SYGVKD. With 2 bases removed from V and 5 bases from J, the gap between germline ends came to 12 bases. The CDR3 has 14 amino acids. CDR3 in amino acids: CAISEGASGTEAFF. Here the CDR3 DNA reads TGTGCCATCAGTGAGGGCGCCAGTGGGACTGAAGCTTTCTTT.

The V and J genes are TRBV5-1 and TRBJ1-6; 8 positions match TRBD1. With V trimmed by 5 bases and J by 14 bases, 9 bases remained unmatched. The CDR3 is 13 amino acids. Looked up from germline, CDR1 is SGHRS and CDR2 is YFSETQ. The CDR3 protein is CASRGDRTGTLHF. DNA for the CDR3: TGCGCCAGCAGGGGGGACAGGACCGGAACCCTCCACTTT.